This T cell receptor (beta chain) stems from a study of blood T cell repertoires in COVID-19. Clones were read by immunoSEQ multiplex PCR, and TCRdb kept only the in-frame ones, dropping some. The table has 190,000 or so clones, roughly 90% seen once; the top ten hold approximately 8.1%. The study counted Cohort 3 donors as recovered given two negative PCRs, clearance, or symptom resolution. This sequence originates from a woman aged 18-35 years who had recovered from COVID-19. Sequencing was carried out using PBMCs or T cells enriched from blood (not recorded which).

CDR3 nucleotides: TGCAGCGTTGAAGGCGAGACAGGACGATCCTACGAGCAGTACTTC. Amino acid sequence: CSVEGETGRSYEQYF. This chain uses TRBV29-1 with TRBJ2-7, with D perhaps matching TRBD1 (6 bases). Trimming cost V 1 base and J 1 base, with 14 bases left between them. This CDR3 region has 15 residues. Germline assignment: CDR1 SQVTM and CDR2 ANQGSEA.